The 29 T cell receptor beta chains reported below all come from one sample, sequenced in a study of vaccination effects on CD4 cells after COVID-19 (dated by TCRdb to about 2022). The antigens these receptors bind are not known. In the ViraFEST assay, PBMC were stimulated with viral peptide pools, and TCR sequencing was then used to find antigen-specific CD4+ T cell clonotypes based on their expansion. After 10 to 11 days of culture, CD4+ T cells were isolated with the EasySep CD4+ T cell isolation kit. PCR-confirmed SARS-CoV-2 infection had occurred in convalescent patients between March and December 2020, before the Alpha, Beta and Delta variants emerged in the United States. The receptor library was made with the immunoSEQ multiplex PCR assay. Here the immuneACCESS table is served through TCRdb, limited to in-frame sequences with V and J called. Missing clones are a known gap in these copies; in checked studies unresolved V genes cover under half, and the rest lacks a known reason. In this sample the table shows under 25,000 clones, about 74% of which occur a single time. Approximately 16% of the sample rests with the top ten.

The sample here was CD4+ T cells from PBMCs cultured with SARS-CoV-2 spike peptides, taken before COVID-19 vaccination. Taken with the paper, the label for cell subset or site translates to: SARS-CoV-2 spike overlapping peptide pool stimulation. The receptors were sampled from a human donor who had a prior SARS-CoV-2 infection.

The chain carries TRBV2 and TRBJ2-1; the match to TRBD1 covers 11 bases. V gave up 8 bases and J gave up 5 bases; unmatched junction bases: 8. The CDR3 is 15 residues long. The V gene's germline CDR1 is SNHLY and CDR2 FYNNEI. CDR3 DNA sequence: TGTGCCAGCGCCGGGACAGGGGGGGTGGACAATGAGCAGTTCTTC. As protein: CASAGTGGVDNEQFF.

V gene TRBV29-1 combines with J gene TRBJ1-1; no clear D. Germline V gives CDR1 SQVTM, CDR2 ANQGSEA. The CDR3 consists of 13 residues. V was trimmed by 7 bases and J by 3 bases, leaving 15 bases between them. CDR3 residues: CSASPLRDTEAFF. The CDR3 DNA is TGCAGCGCATCCCCCCTACGGGACACTGAAGCTTTCTTT. The variable domain in full, completed from reference TRBV29-1 and TRBJ1-1, reads SAVISQKPSRDICQRGTSLTIQCQVDSQVTMMFWYRQQPGQSLTLIATANQGSEATYESGFVIDKFPISRPNLTFSTLTVSNMSPEDSSIYLCSASPLRDTEAFFGQGTRLTVV.

V and J are TRBV24-1 and TRBJ2-1, with D tentatively TRBD1 (6 bases). V lost 2 bases and J 4 bases, leaving 14 bases between the germline ends. Germline lookup yields CDR1 KGHDR and CDR2 SFDVKD. The CDR3 runs 16 residues. The CDR3 sequence is CATSDSTPTGYNEQFF. CDR3 DNA: TGTGCCACCAGTGATTCCACTCCGACAGGATACAATGAGCAGTTCTTC.

This rearrangement joins TRBV7-9 to TRBJ2-7, with unresolved D. There are 12 residues in the CDR3. Trimming removed 1 base from V and 4 bases from J, with 5 bases in between. Germline V lookup: CDR1 SEHNR, CDR2 FQNEAQ (reference sequence). CDR3 amino acids: CASSLGYYEQYF. The CDR3 DNA reads TGTGCCAGCAGCTTAGGCTATTACGAGCAGTACTTC. The full variable domain, completed using reference TRBV7-9 and TRBJ2-7, is DTGVSQNPRHKITKRGQNVTFRCDPISEHNRLYWYRQTLGQGPEFLTYFQNEAQLEKSRLLSDRFSAERPKGSFSTLEIQRTEQGDSAMYLCASSLGYYEQYFGPGTRLTVT.

The chain links TRBV19 to TRBJ1-4; the match to TRBD1 covers 11 bases. The CDR3 is 16 amino acids. V trimming: 5 bases; J trimming: 4 bases; junction bases outside the gene matches: 6. In germline, CDR1 is LNHDA, CDR2 SQIVND (reference sequence). CDR3 nucleotide sequence: TGTGCCAGTAGTCGCGGGACAGGGGGATATAATGAAAAACTGTTTTTT. Encoded protein: CASSRGTGGYNEKLFF. Full variable domain (outside the CDR3, taken from reference TRBV19 and TRBJ1-4): DGGITQSPKYLFRKEGQNVTLSCEQNLNHDAMYWYRQDPGQGLRLIYYSQIVNDFQKGDIAEGYSVSREKKESFPLTVTSAQKNPTAFYLCASSRGTGGYNEKLFFGSGTQLSVL.

The chain has TRBV5-4 and TRBJ2-1, with 11 bases that match TRBD2. Germline CDR1 is SGHNT and CDR2 is YYREEE (reference sequence). The CDR3 length is 16 residues. The V and J ends lost 4 bases and 0 bases, in that order; junction bases with no gene match: 3. The DNA for the CDR3 is TGTGCCAGCAGCCTGACTAGCGGGACCTCCTACAATGAGCAGTTCTTC. Its translation is CASSLTSGTSYNEQFF.

This clone was seen only once. Other DNA variants within this sample encode the same CDR3. DNA of the CDR3: TGCGCCAGCAGCTTGGAGGGTCGGGAGACCCAGTACTTC. Protein sequence: CASSLEGRETQYF. The rearrangement links TRBV5-1 to TRBJ2-5, with D uncertain. Per the germline V gene, CDR1 is SGHRS and CDR2 is YFSETQ. Between the trimmed V and J ends, which lost 0 bases and 5 bases, there was a span of 8 bases. The CDR3 contains 13 residues.

The chain is built from TRBV7-2 and TRBJ1-5, with D tentatively TRBD1 (6 bases). Germline V gene sequence: CDR1 SGHTA, CDR2 FQGNSA. V shed 0 bases and J shed 3 bases, with 24 bases lying between them. CDR3 length equals 20 residues. The CDR3 DNA sequence: TGTGCCAGCAGCTTAGCGCCGACAAGCCCGCAGGGGCGCTCCAATCAGCCCCAGCATTTT. It translates to CASSLAPTSPQGRSNQPQHF.

This clone has only a few counts. The chain recombines TRBV19 with TRBJ1-3, with D possibly matching TRBD1 (5 bases). V lost 5 bases, J lost 1 base, and 15 bases lay in between. CDR3 length: 16 amino acids. Looked up from germline, CDR1 is LNHDA and CDR2 is SQIVND (reference sequence). As DNA, the CDR3 is TGTGCCAGTAGTGGAGGGGTGAGCCGGTCTGGAAACACCATATATTTT. It yields the protein CASSGGVSRSGNTIYF.

The J gene is TRBJ2-5, the V gene TRBV5-4; possible D gene TRBD2, 6 bases. Trimming cost V 0 bases and J 0 bases, with 9 bases left between them. Germline assignment: CDR1 SGHNT and CDR2 YYREEE (reference sequence). The CDR3 extends over 15 amino acids. This chain's CDR3 is CASSLERGNQETQYF. In nucleotides, the CDR3 is TGTGCCAGCAGCTTGGAACGGGGGAACCAAGAGACCCAGTACTTC. Together with reference TRBV5-4 and TRBJ2-5, the CDR3 gives the full variable domain: ETGVTQSPTHLIKTRGQQVTLRCSSQSGHNTVSWYQQALGQGPQFIFQYYREEENGRGNFPPRFSGLQFPNYSSELNVNALELDDSALYLCASSLERGNQETQYFGPGTRLLVL.

The chain links TRBV11-1 to TRBJ2-3, with 15 bases identical to TRBD2. The V gene's germline CDR1 is SGHAT and CDR2 FQDESV (reference sequence). J was trimmed by 6 bases and V by 5 bases; bases with no gene match: 6. This CDR3 is 16 amino acids long. This CDR3 reads CASSTGLAGGRDTQYF. The CDR3 DNA is TGTGCCAGCAGCACCGGACTAGCGGGGGGGCGGGATACGCAGTATTTT.

V usage is TRBV2 and J usage is TRBJ2-7; 9 bases match TRBD1. CDR1 and CDR2 (germline): SNHLY, FYNNEI. This CDR3 is built from 13 residues. V trimming: 7 bases; J trimming: 2 bases; junction bases outside the gene matches: 3. In nucleotides, the CDR3 is TGTGCCAGCAATAGGGACAGGGCCTACGAGCAGTACTTC. The encoded protein is CASNRDRAYEQYF.

The gene calls are TRBV5-1 and TRBJ2-6, with unresolved D. The V end lost 0 bases, the J end lost 0 bases, and 4 bases lay between the germline ends. The germline V gene encodes CDR1 SGHRS and CDR2 YFSETQ. CDR3 length: 15 residues. The CDR3 DNA is TGCGCCAGCAGCTTGGGAGGCTCTGGGGCCAACGTCCTGACTTTC. Residues: CASSLGGSGANVLTF.

The rearrangement links TRBV27 to TRBJ1-5; a weak D match, TRBD1 (6 bases). The CDR3 loop spans 15 amino acids. CDR1 is MNHEY and CDR2 is SMNVEV in the germline V gene (reference sequence). V was pared by 5 bases and J by 6 bases, with 17 bases between. Here the CDR3 reads CASSKIQGGPQPQHF. DNA for the CDR3: TGTGCCAGCAGTAAAATACAGGGTGGGCCTCAGCCCCAGCATTTT.

The V and J genes are TRBV5-1 and TRBJ1-4; no reliable D call. Germline values: CDR1 SGHRS, CDR2 YFSETQ. This CDR3 has 14 amino acids. V was clipped by 1 base and J by 5 bases, with 9 bases between them. The CDR3 DNA reads as TGCGCCAGCAGCTTGCGGGCGGAGAATGAAAAACTGTTTTTT. Encoded protein: CASSLRAENEKLFF.

The V and J genes are TRBV6-5 and TRBJ2-7, with 7 bases matching TRBD1. CDR1 is MNHEY, CDR2 SVGAGI, per germline. V gave up 7 bases and J gave up 2 bases; unmatched junction bases: 8. The CDR3 length is 14 residues. In DNA, the CDR3 is TGTGCCAGCACGGATGACAGGGCCCCCTACGAGCAGTACTTC. Amino acids: CASTDDRAPYEQYF.

This clone was detected a few times. The CDR3 DNA follows: TGTGCCAGCAGCTTGGACTCGAACTACAATGAGCAGTTCTTC. Translated, it gives CASSLDSNYNEQFF. The rearrangement links TRBV5-4 to TRBJ2-1; no clear D. Germline values: CDR1 SGHNT, CDR2 YYREEE (reference sequence). The V and J ends lost 0 bases and 3 bases respectively, with 7 bases between them. The CDR3 has 14 amino acids.

This chain connects TRBV15 to TRBJ1-5; D remains unclear. CDR1 is LNHNV, CDR2 YYDKDF, per germline (reference sequence). This CDR3 has 15 residues. V lost 3 bases and J lost 9, with 18 bases in between. This chain's CDR3 is CATSRERTAPGPQHF. In DNA form, the CDR3 reads TGTGCCACCAGCAGGGAGAGGACCGCTCCAGGGCCCCAGCATTTT.

The chain employs TRBV28 and TRBJ2-3, with D perhaps matching TRBD2 (6 bases). V was cut by 4 bases and J by 0 bases, with 11 bases left in between. Germline lookup yields CDR1 MDHEN and CDR2 SYDVKM. The CDR3 contains 15 residues. The DNA of the CDR3 is TGTGCCAGCAGTTCGGCGGGGATTAGCACAGATACGCAGTATTTT. Residues: CASSSAGISTDTQYF.

The rearrangement joins TRBV6-5 to TRBJ1-6, with D tentatively TRBD1 (5 bases). V was shortened by 6 bases and J by 5 bases, with 11 bases between the two germline ends. Germline V gene lookup returns CDR1 MNHEY and CDR2 SVGAGI. The CDR3 is made up of 14 amino acids. The CDR3 nucleotides are TGTGCCAGCAGACCGGGGCGGAATAATTCACCCCTCCACTTT. Translation: CASRPGRNNSPLHF.

The J gene is TRBJ2-7, the V gene TRBV6-2 or TRBV6-3; D might be TRBD1 (6 bases). There are 14 residues in the CDR3. V lost 2 bases and J 1 base, leaving 9 bases between the germline ends. Germline V CDR1 and CDR2: MNHEY, SVGEGT. The CDR3 loop reads CASSYAGQSYEQYF. The DNA for the CDR3 is TGTGCCAGCAGTTACGCTGGACAGTCCTACGAGCAGTACTTC.

V gene TRBV5-1 combines with J gene TRBJ2-5; TRBD2 matches 8 bases. CDR3 length: 14 amino acids. V dropped 5 bases and J dropped 5; count of bases not matched to a gene: 8. Germline CDR1 SGHRS, CDR2 YFSETQ. CDR3 DNA sequence: TGCGCCAGCAGTCTGGCGGGAGGCAAGGAGACCCAGTACTTC. The encoded protein is CASSLAGGKETQYF.

The genes are TRBV28 and TRBJ2-6; a weak D match, TRBD1 (5 bases). The V end lost 3 bases, the J end lost 0 bases, and 9 bases lay between the germline ends. Germline V gene data show CDR1 as MDHEN and CDR2 as SYDVKM. This CDR3 spans 16 amino acids. CDR3 sequence reads: CASSFGDSSGANVLTF. Here the CDR3 DNA reads TGTGCCAGCAGTTTTGGAGACAGCTCTGGGGCCAACGTCCTGACTTTC. The variable domain in full, completed from reference TRBV28 and TRBJ2-6, reads DVKVTQSSRYLVKRTGEKVFLECVQDMDHENMFWYRQDPGLGLRLIYFSYDVKMKEKGDIPEGYSVSREKKERFSLILESASTNQTSMYLCASSFGDSSGANVLTFGAGSRLTVL.

CDR3 loop: CASSRDPIGSGNTIYF. The CDR3, as DNA: TGTGCCAGCTCACGCGACCCTATTGGCTCTGGAAACACCATATATTTT. The V call is TRBV18, the J call TRBJ1-3; D gene unclear. This CDR3 contains 16 residues. Germline V lookup: CDR1 KGHSH, CDR2 LQKENI. The V end was cut by 4 bases, the J end by 0 bases, with 13 bases between.

The chain employs TRBV4-1 and TRBJ2-1, with 10 bases lining up with TRBD1. The germline V gene encodes CDR1 MGHRA and CDR2 YSYEKL. J gave up 4 bases and V 5 bases, and 2 bases lay outside the gene matches. CDR3 length: 14 residues. CDR3 in DNA: TGCGCCAGCAGCACGGGACAGGGGTACAATGAGCAGTTCTTC. It is translated as CASSTGQGYNEQFF.

The V gene is TRBV2, the J gene TRBJ2-2; TRBD1 might be the D (6 bases). The germline V gene encodes CDR1 SNHLY and CDR2 FYNNEI. This CDR3 region has 15 residues. V shed 1 base and J shed 7 bases, with 13 bases lying between them. CDR3 protein: CASSEGRGGIGELFF. The CDR3 DNA reads TGTGCCAGCAGTGAAGGCAGGGGTGGGATCGGGGAGCTGTTTTTT.

This clone came up a few times. The gene calls are TRBV7-3 and TRBJ1-1, with TRBD1 as a possible D gene (6 bases). The CDR3 is made up of 14 amino acids. Trimming removed 5 bases from V and 3 bases from J, with 13 bases in between. The germline gives CDR1 SGHTA, CDR2 FQGTGA. The CDR3 nucleotides are TGTGCCAGCAGCCGAACAGGGAAGGACACTGAAGCTTTCTTT. Protein: CASSRTGKDTEAFF. Drawing the rest from reference TRBV7-3 and TRBJ1-1, the complete variable domain is GAGVSQTPSNKVTEKGKYVELRCDPISGHTALYWYRQSLGQGPEFLIYFQGTGAADDSGLPNDRFFAVRPEGSVSTLKIQRTERGDSAVYLCASSRTGKDTEAFFGQGTRLTVV.

V and J are TRBV2 and TRBJ2-2, with 10 nucleotides matching TRBD1. The V gene's germline CDR1 is SNHLY and CDR2 FYNNEI. CDR3 size: 13 residues. V dropped 8 bases and J dropped 6; count of bases not matched to a gene: 3. CDR3 sequence: CASGGQGPGELFF. CDR3 coding DNA: TGTGCCAGCGGGGGACAGGGGCCCGGGGAGCTGTTTTTT.

The chain employs TRBV7-3 and TRBJ2-1; 8 bases are a match to TRBD2. CDR3 size: 15 residues. Germline V lookup: CDR1 SGHTA, CDR2 FQGTGA. V lost 1 base to trimming and J lost 6 bases; unmatched junction nucleotides: 5. The CDR3 DNA reads as TGTGCCAGCAGCTTAATCGGGGGGGATTTCAATGAGCAGTTCTTC. Protein product: CASSLIGGDFNEQFF.